The 29 T cell receptor beta chains given below trace back to one sample, sequenced in a study of blood T cells in healthy people across ages. A sample-barcoded 5' primer and a J-beta primer mix were used in a second PCR of roughly 6 to 11 cycles. TCRdb recomputed calls from the 5' RACE reads with MiXCR, one row per CDR3 protein. The sample includes roughly 800,000 distinct CDR3 sequences, about 34% seen only once; the top ten take 13%. The specimen sequenced was blood. These receptor sequences come from a man aged 18 to 30 in good health.

V is TRBV11-2 and J is TRBJ2-1, with D possibly TRBD2 on 5 matching bases. V lost 5 bases to trimming and J lost 0 bases, with 20 bases between them. CDR1 is SGHAT and CDR2 is FQNNGV in the germline V gene. The CDR3 length is 18 residues. In DNA form, the CDR3 reads TGTGCCAGCAGCCTCCCCGGAGGCTTAAGGAGCTCCTACAATGAGCAGTTCTTC. It specifies CASSLPGGLRSSYNEQFF.

This clonotype was detected ten times or more. V and J are TRBV3-1 and TRBJ2-1; 8 bases fit TRBD2. CDR1 and CDR2 from the germline V gene are LGHDT and YNNKEL (reference sequence). Trimming removed 4 bases from V and 0 bases from J; junction bases left unmatched: 2. The CDR3 runs 15 residues. DNA of the CDR3: TGTGCCAGCAGCCGGCTAGCGGGCTCCTACAATGAGCAGTTCTTC. Translation: CASSRLAGSYNEQFF.

This clonotype has more than one count but fewer than ten. The chain combines TRBV12-3 or TRBV12-4 with TRBJ2-3; TRBD1 might be the D (6 bases). The germline V and J ends were trimmed by 6 bases and 3 bases, with 19 bases remaining between them. This CDR3 is 16 amino acids long. This chain's CDR3 is CASRNNPGAITDTQYF. As DNA, the CDR3 is TGTGCCAGCAGAAATAACCCAGGGGCGATAACAGATACGCAGTATTTT.

The chain carries TRBV4-1 and TRBJ2-4; tentative D call: TRBD2 (5 bases). The tail of the sequence fits TRBJ2-7 better, so the J call may be wrong. The CDR3 contains 17 residues. Germline loops: CDR1 MGHRA, CDR2 YSYEKL. The CDR3 loop reads CASSQVELGRAAYEQYF. CDR3 nucleotide sequence: TGCGCCAGCAGCCAAGTTGAACTGGGGAGAGCGGCCTACGAGCAGTACTTC.

This clonotype was recorded a few times. The V and J genes are TRBV5-1 and TRBJ1-1, with 7 bases identical to TRBD1. Germline CDR1 and CDR2: SGHRS and YFSETQ. J gave up 8 bases and V 4 bases, and 8 bases lay outside the gene matches. CDR3 length: 13 amino acids. As DNA, the CDR3 is TGCGCCAGCAGCAGTCCAAGACAGGGCGAAGCTTTCTTT. Translating it yields CASSSPRQGEAFF.

The genes are TRBV6-1 and TRBJ2-5; D might be TRBD1 or TRBD2, each matching 6 bases. This CDR3 spans 14 amino acids. Per germline, CDR1 MNHNS and CDR2 SASEGT. V lost 2 bases and J lost 7, with 14 bases in between. The CDR3 DNA is TGTGCCAGCAGTGAATCGAGGGGGGCTTGGACCCAGTACTTC. This sequence encodes CASSESRGAWTQYF.

This clonotype was seen a handful of times. The rearrangement uses TRBV5-1 and TRBJ1-4; 8 bases match TRBD1. The junction had 13 bases not matched to a gene; V was cut back by 4 bases and J by 8 bases. The CDR3 spans 16 residues. Per germline, CDR1 SGHRS and CDR2 YFSETQ. CDR3 in amino acids: CASSGSPQGAGEKLFF. The DNA for the CDR3 is TGCGCCAGCAGCGGGAGTCCTCAGGGGGCAGGGGAAAAACTGTTTTTT.

Concerning this clonotype: A much larger clone differs by one base, so this may be a read error. The chain joins TRBV4-3 to TRBJ1-1; D not resolved. The germline V gene encodes CDR1 LGHNA and CDR2 YSLEER. The CDR3 runs to 14 residues. Trimming took 0 bases from V and 1 from J, leaving 6 bases between them. The CDR3 reads CASSQDMGNTEAFF. In DNA form, the CDR3 reads TGCGCCAGCAGCCAAGATATGGGGAACACTGAAGCTTTCTTT.

A few counts support this clonotype. V gene TRBV27 combines with J gene TRBJ1-2; no clear D gene. The ends were cut back, 2 bases at V and 4 bases at J, with 11 bases in the middle. The CDR3 extends over 14 amino acids. Germline lookup yields CDR1 MNHEY and CDR2 SMNVEV (reference sequence). The CDR3 is CASSLDARIYGYTF. Written as DNA, the CDR3 is TGTGCCAGCAGTTTAGATGCCAGGATCTATGGCTACACCTTC.

This chain joins TRBV6-1 and TRBJ1-2; a possible D gene is TRBD1 (5 bases). Germline V lookup: CDR1 MNHNS, CDR2 SASEGT. The CDR3 has 15 residues. V was cut by 5 bases and J by 7 bases, with 20 bases left in between. The CDR3 sequence is CASSWGDGVSGGYTF. DNA of the CDR3: TGTGCCAGCAGTTGGGGGGACGGGGTATCTGGTGGCTACACCTTC.

Many counts were recorded for this clonotype. V is TRBV5-1 and J is TRBJ2-5; 11 bases line up with TRBD1. The germline V gene encodes CDR1 SGHRS and CDR2 YFSETQ. The junction had 3 bases not matched to a gene; V was cut back by 0 bases and J by 5 bases. The CDR3 sequence is 15 residues long. The CDR3 nucleotides are TGCGCCAGCAGCTTGGGGACAGGGGGCAGGGAGACCCAGTACTTC. It codes for CASSLGTGGRETQYF.

This clonotype was observed once. The chain recombines TRBV7-2 with TRBJ1-2, with a weak D call TRBD1 (5 bases). V lost 8 bases to trimming and J lost 4 bases, with 26 bases between them. CDR1 SGHTA and CDR2 FQGNSA come from the germline V gene. The CDR3 length is 17 residues. Here the CDR3 reads CASWQGGQVGATYGYTF. The CDR3 nucleotides read TGTGCCAGCTGGCAGGGTGGGCAGGTCGGGGCCACCTATGGCTACACCTTC.

In its sample, this clonotype was seen a few times. This sequence joins TRBV7-8 and TRBJ2-7, with a tentative D call TRBD1 (5 bases). Germline CDR1 and CDR2: SGHVS and FQNEAQ. The germline V and J ends were trimmed by 3 bases and 7 bases, with 13 bases remaining between them. This CDR3 is 13 amino acids long. The CDR3 is CASSLTAYNEQYF. CDR3 coding DNA: TGTGCCAGCAGCTTGACAGCCTACAATGAGCAGTACTTC. The whole variable domain, filled in from reference TRBV7-8 and TRBJ2-7, reads GAGVSQSPRYKVAKRGQDVALRCDPISGHVSLFWYQQALGQGPEFLTYFQNEAQLDKSGLPSDRFFAERPEGSVSTLKIQRTQQEDSAVYLCASSLTAYNEQYFGPGTRLTVT.

The rearrangement uses TRBV9 and TRBJ2-3; 12 nucleotides agree with TRBD2. Germline loops: CDR1 SGDLS, CDR2 YYNGEE. The J segment lost 6 bases and the V segment lost 3 bases, leaving 17 bases of the junction unmatched. The CDR3 totals 19 residues. This CDR3 is CASSATIGASGGAWDTQYF. The CDR3 region has the DNA TGTGCCAGCAGCGCCACAATTGGGGCTAGCGGGGGGGCCTGGGATACGCAGTATTTT.

The CDR3 nucleotides are TGTGCCAGCAGCCTCCTAGGGCAGCTGAAGAACACTGAAGCTTTCTTT. Translated: CASSLLGQLKNTEAFF. The chain employs TRBV5-6 and TRBJ1-1; no definite D call. Trimming took off 4 bases at V and 1 base at J, with 17 bases between the two ends. The CDR3 consists of 16 residues. The V gene's germline CDR1 is SGHDT and CDR2 YYEEEE.

The CDR3 is CASSRTDLPYEQYF. The CDR3 nucleotides are TGTGCCAGCAGCCGAACCGACCTTCCCTACGAGCAGTACTTC. J is TRBJ2-7 and V is TRBV14; D gene unclear. The germline V and J ends were trimmed by 4 bases and 2 bases, with 12 bases remaining between them. The CDR3 loop spans 14 amino acids. CDR1 and CDR2 from the germline V gene are SGHDN and FVKESK.

The chain joins TRBV12-3 or TRBV12-4 to TRBJ2-3; D is possibly TRBD1 (5 bases). The CDR3 length is 15 residues. Trimming shortened V by 8 bases and J by 0 bases, and 15 bases separated the two germline ends. For the CDR3, the DNA is TGTGCCAGCTTACCGGACACATCTAGCACAGATACGCAGTATTTT. Amino acid sequence: CASLPDTSSTDTQYF.

This clonotype was detected only a few times. The rearrangement uses TRBV7-2 and TRBJ2-3; 7 bases are a match to TRBD2. The ends lost 4 bases at V and 5 bases at J; junction bases unmatched: 12. The CDR3 spans 16 residues. Germline CDR1 is SGHTA and CDR2 is FQGNSA. The CDR3 DNA reads TGTGCCAGCAGCTCCCCCGGCGGGGGATTTGTAGATACGCAGTATTTT. This gives the protein CASSSPGGGFVDTQYF.

This clonotype was counted at least ten times. The junction does not match germline at one end; this may be a read error. The genes are TRBV29-1 and TRBJ2-5; D is ambiguous. Germline CDR1 reads SQVTM; CDR2 reads ANQGSEA. This CDR3 comprises 9 residues. The CDR3 loop is CSVEETQYF. As DNA, the CDR3 is TGCAGCGTGGAAGAGACCCAGTACTTC.

The gene calls are TRBV12-3 or TRBV12-4 and TRBJ2-1; 10 bases fit TRBD2. V lost 6 bases and J lost 8; bases outside the gene matches: 13. CDR3 length: 16 amino acids. The CDR3 DNA sequence: TGTGCCAGCAGCAGAAGCGGGGGGGCACTACAGGATGAGCAGTTCTTC. Translated: CASSRSGGALQDEQFF.

This chain connects TRBV7-9 to TRBJ2-1, with D tentatively TRBD1 (6 bases). Near its end, the DNA agrees better with TRBJ2-7, so the J call may be wrong. The CDR3 is 14 residues long. Germline assignment: CDR1 SEHNR and CDR2 FQNEAQ (reference sequence). In DNA form, the CDR3 reads TGTGCCAGCAGCTTACCGGGCAGGGACAATGAGCAGTACTTC. This gives the protein CASSLPGRDNEQYF.

This clonotype was detected many times. The chain couples TRBV7-9 to TRBJ2-3, with TRBD2 matching 8 bases. V gave up 3 bases and J gave up 3 bases; unmatched junction bases: 5. The V gene's germline CDR1 is SEHNR and CDR2 FQNEAQ (reference sequence). This CDR3 comprises 15 residues. CDR3 sequence reads: CASSFSPSGTDTQYF. The CDR3 nucleotides are TGTGCCAGCAGCTTCTCGCCTAGCGGGACAGATACGCAGTATTTT.

This clonotype has only a few counts. CDR3 bases: TGTGCCAGCAGCCCCGAGGGACAGGGTGATGAAAAACTGTTTTTT. Amino acid sequence: CASSPEGQGDEKLFF. The chain recombines TRBV7-2 with TRBJ1-4; 9 bases fit TRBD1. CDR3 size: 15 residues. Looked up from germline, CDR1 is SGHTA and CDR2 is FQGNSA. Unmatched junction bases numbered 7, after V lost 5 bases and J lost 6 bases.

The V gene is TRBV4-2, the J gene TRBJ2-3; 8 bases agree with TRBD1. The ends lost 5 bases at V and 6 bases at J; junction bases unmatched: 13. The CDR3 sequence is 16 residues long. Germline V gives CDR1 LGHNA, CDR2 YNFKEQ. This CDR3 reads CASSTPTGVESDTQYF. CDR3 DNA: TGTGCCAGCAGCACACCGACAGGGGTTGAATCGGATACGCAGTATTTT.

This clonotype occurred many times. CDR3: CSAEALTRFETQYF. The CDR3 DNA reads TGCAGTGCCGAGGCCTTGACTAGATTTGAGACCCAGTACTTC. V gene TRBV20-1 combines with J gene TRBJ2-5; tentatively, D is TRBD2 (6 bases). The V end lost 6 bases, the J end lost 5 bases, and 19 bases lay between the germline ends. The CDR3 extends over 14 amino acids. In germline, CDR1 is DFQATT, CDR2 SNEGSKA (reference sequence).

Of note for this clonotype: Possible read error: a much larger clone is one base away. The rearrangement links TRBV20-1 to TRBJ2-7; D may be TRBD2 (6 bases). V lost 0 bases to trimming and J lost 7 bases, with 22 bases between them. Germline assignment: CDR1 DFQATT and CDR2 SNEGSKA (reference sequence). The CDR3 length is 16 residues. In DNA, the CDR3 is TGCAGTGCTAGAGAAAAAGGACTACCTATTTACAATGAGCAGTACTTC. This codes for CSAREKGLPIYNEQYF.

The chain combines TRBV9 with TRBJ2-1; 10 nucleotides align to TRBD2. The CDR3 sequence is 18 residues long. Germline V CDR1 and CDR2: SGDLS, YYNGEE. The V and J ends lost 0 bases and 3 bases, in that order; junction bases with no gene match: 9. The CDR3 reads CASSVGLAGASLYNEQFF. The CDR3 nucleotides read TGTGCCAGCAGCGTAGGGCTAGCGGGGGCTTCCCTCTACAATGAGCAGTTCTTC.

The chain has TRBV7-3 and TRBJ2-7; D remains ambiguous. CDR3 length: 15 amino acids. Germline V gives CDR1 SGHTA, CDR2 FQGTGA. V shed 5 bases and J shed 0 bases, with 14 bases lying between them. The CDR3: CASSPPSRTSYEQYF. The CDR3 nucleotides read TGTGCCAGCAGCCCCCCCTCTAGAACCTCCTACGAGCAGTACTTC. Full variable domain (remainder filled in from reference TRBV7-3 and TRBJ2-7): GAGVSQTPSNKVTEKGKYVELRCDPISGHTALYWYRQSLGQGPEFLIYFQGTGAADDSGLPNDRFFAVRPEGSVSTLKIQRTERGDSAVYLCASSPPSRTSYEQYFGPGTRLTVT.

The chain is built from TRBV7-6 and TRBJ2-1; no firm D call. The J call may not be correct, given that the DNA end is closer to TRBJ2-7. The CDR3 is 15 residues long. Germline V gene data show CDR1 as SGHVS and CDR2 as FNYEAQ. CDR3 in amino acids: CASSSPGPSYNEQYF. CDR3 in DNA: TGTGCCAGCAGCTCCCCGGGTCCCTCCTACAATGAGCAGTACTTC.